The 28 T cell receptor beta chains in this list originate from one sample, sequenced in a study of shared clonotypes between healthy human individuals. Data came from immunoSEQ multiplex PCR; TCRdb stores just in-frame clones and leaves some out. Of about 1 million clones in the sample, about 77% were seen once. Sequenced: memory CD4+ T cells sorted from blood. Noted subset: CD45RA-negative fraction. The source of these receptors is a man aged 18-30 years in good health.

The chain recombines TRBV4-3 with TRBJ2-7, with D perhaps matching TRBD1 (5 bases). Trimming removed 0 bases from V and 1 base from J, with 16 bases in between. This CDR3 comprises 17 residues. Germline CDR1 and CDR2: LGHNA and YSLEER. The CDR3 loop reads CASSQDVQGIPSYEQYF. Written as DNA, the CDR3 is TGCGCCAGCAGCCAAGATGTCCAGGGAATCCCATCCTACGAGCAGTACTTC.

The genes are TRBV5-1 and TRBJ2-2; a possible D gene is TRBD2 (5 bases). Trimming pared 0 bases from V and 2 bases from J, leaving 8 bases between. The germline gives CDR1 SGHRS, CDR2 YFSETQ. This CDR3 has 15 residues. The CDR3 nucleotides read TGCGCCAGCAGCTTGGTCCCGGGAAACACCGGGGAGCTGTTTTTT. This codes for CASSLVPGNTGELFF.

The chain carries TRBV5-1 and TRBJ2-5; D is uncertain. Germline V gives CDR1 SGHRS, CDR2 YFSETQ. This CDR3 is 14 amino acids long. V lost 1 base and J 1 base, leaving 8 bases between the germline ends. CDR3 in DNA: TGCGCCAGCAGCTTGATACAGATCCAAGAGACCCAGTACTTC. It is translated as CASSLIQIQETQYF.

On this clone: A much larger clone lies one base from this, so it may be a read error. The chain couples TRBV6-1 to TRBJ1-2; D remains ambiguous. CDR3 length: 12 residues. With 7 bases removed from V and 4 bases from J, the gap between germline ends came to 10 bases. CDR1 and CDR2 from the germline V gene are MNHNS and SASEGT. CDR3 nucleotides: TGTGCCAGCACCCCGGGGTTCTATGGCTACACCTTC. Residues: CASTPGFYGYTF.

This clone has more than one count but fewer than ten. Other nucleotide sequences in the sample specify the same CDR3. This chain links TRBV7-6 with TRBJ2-3, with D possibly being TRBD2 (7 bases). CDR1 and CDR2 (germline): SGHVS, FNYEAQ. The CDR3 spans 14 residues. The V end was cut by 5 bases, the J end by 4 bases, with 13 bases between. Here the CDR3 reads CASSRTGGPDTQYF. In DNA, the CDR3 is TGTGCCAGCAGCCGGACCGGGGGGCCAGATACGCAGTATTTT.

The V and J genes are TRBV11-2 and TRBJ2-5; 11 bases line up with TRBD2. From germline, CDR1 is SGHAT and CDR2 FQNNGV. V shed 5 bases, J shed 3 bases, and the junction held 2 bases outside the gene matches. The CDR3 has 14 residues. CDR3 protein: CASSTSGGKETQYF. In DNA form, the CDR3 reads TGTGCCAGCAGCACTAGCGGGGGCAAAGAGACCCAGTACTTC.

The V call is TRBV19, the J call TRBJ2-3; 7 nucleotides align to TRBD1. CDR1 and CDR2 (germline): LNHDA, SQIVND (reference sequence). The V gene end was trimmed by 6 bases and the J gene end by 2 bases; junction bases not matched to a gene: 5. The length of the CDR3 is 14 residues. CDR3 sequence (DNA): TGTGCCAGTAGAAGGGGACAGTTCACAGATACGCAGTATTTT. This translates into CASRRGQFTDTQYF.

The V call is TRBV4-1, the J call TRBJ2-2; 9 bases map to TRBD2. There are 18 residues in the CDR3. The germline V gene has CDR1 MGHRA and CDR2 YSYEKL. Losses at the gene ends were 3 bases for V and 3 bases for J; bases not matched to a gene: 11. The CDR3 sequence is CASSQANSGGSYTGELFF. The CDR3, as DNA: TGCGCCAGCAGCCAGGCCAATAGCGGGGGCTCCTACACCGGGGAGCTGTTTTTT.

This clone was observed a few times. The rearrangement joins TRBV6-5 to TRBJ2-7; D not resolved. The CDR3 is 15 amino acids. V was cut by 0 bases and J by 4 bases, with 13 bases left in between. CDR1 is MNHEY, CDR2 SVGAGI, per germline. DNA of the CDR3: TGTGCCAGCAGTTACTCGACTGGACCACTTTACGAGCAGTACTTC. This sequence encodes CASSYSTGPLYEQYF.

The chain joins TRBV5-4 to TRBJ2-7; 9 bases map to TRBD2. The J segment lost 3 bases and the V segment lost 5 bases, leaving 6 bases of the junction unmatched. This CDR3 contains 14 residues. CDR1 is SGHNT and CDR2 is YYREEE in the germline V gene (reference sequence). DNA of the CDR3: TGTGCCAGCAGTTTAGCGGGGGCCCGCTACGAGCAGTACTTC. This gives the protein CASSLAGARYEQYF.

The V gene is TRBV5-6, the J gene TRBJ2-5, with 7 bases identical to TRBD2. Germline V gene lookup returns CDR1 SGHDT and CDR2 YYEEEE. The CDR3 is made up of 15 amino acids. V lost 3 bases, J lost 5 bases, and 10 bases stayed unmatched. The CDR3 DNA follows: TGTGCCAGCAGCTCGATAGGACTAGTTTTCGAGACCCAGTACTTC. It codes for CASSSIGLVFETQYF.

The V and J genes are TRBV18 and TRBJ1-1; D remains ambiguous. V gave up 2 bases and J gave up 1 base, with 8 bases separating them. CDR1 is KGHSH and CDR2 is LQKENI in the germline V gene. This CDR3 comprises 14 residues. The CDR3 coding sequence is TGTGCCAGCTCACCATGGCTTGGGAACACTGAAGCTTTCTTT. This encodes CASSPWLGNTEAFF.

Details on this clone: One junction end does not reproduce the germline sequence, and a read error may be involved. Written as DNA, the CDR3 is TGTGCCAGCAGTTTAGAGGGGGCCAAAAACATTCAGTACTTC. It translates to CASSLEGAKNIQYF. The chain is built from TRBV7-8 and TRBJ2-4, with D perhaps given as TRBD1 or TRBD2 (5 bases each). The germline V gene encodes CDR1 SGHVS and CDR2 FQNEAQ. CDR3 length equals 14 residues.

The rearrangement links TRBV28 to TRBJ2-7; TRBD1 is a possible D gene (6 bases). The germline CDR1 and CDR2 sequences are MDHEN and SYDVKM. The CDR3 consists of 14 residues. Trimming removed 5 bases at V and 4 bases at J, with 15 bases between. CDR3 amino acids: CASSTTGFVYEQYF. The DNA of the CDR3 is TGTGCCAGCAGTACAACAGGGTTTGTATACGAGCAGTACTTC.

V and J are TRBV15 and TRBJ2-7; TRBD1 matches at 8 bases. CDR1 LNHNV and CDR2 YYDKDF come from the germline V gene (reference sequence). Germline trimming cut 8 bases from V and 2 bases from J; bases unmatched to any gene: 5. CDR3 size: 13 residues. CDR3 residues: CATRDRFTYEQYF. Written as DNA, the CDR3 is TGTGCCACCCGGGACAGGTTCACCTACGAGCAGTACTTC.

This rearrangement joins TRBV6-4 to TRBJ2-2; perhaps TRBD2 as D (5 bases). This CDR3 has 14 residues. CDR1 and CDR2 from the germline V gene are MRHNA and SNTAGT. The V end lost 5 bases, the J end lost 2 bases, and 9 bases lay between the germline ends. CDR3: CASSPRDNTGELFF. Here the CDR3 DNA reads TGTGCCAGCAGTCCCCGGGATAACACCGGGGAGCTGTTTTTT.

The V gene is TRBV10-1, the J gene TRBJ2-3; D is unclear. Looked up from germline, CDR1 is WNHNN and CDR2 is SYGVQD (reference sequence). This CDR3 comprises 14 residues. V lost 5 bases to trimming and J lost 2 bases, with 11 bases between them. CDR3 sequence reads: CASSPDWNTDTQYF. The CDR3 DNA reads as TGCGCCAGCAGTCCCGACTGGAACACAGATACGCAGTATTTT.

This clone was recorded once. This sequence joins TRBV28 and TRBJ1-5; maybe TRBD1 (5 bases). This CDR3 spans 16 amino acids. Germline V lookup: CDR1 MDHEN, CDR2 SYDVKM. Trimming shortened V by 3 bases and J by 6 bases, and 18 bases separated the two germline ends. The CDR3 here is CASSFVSGGGSQPQHF. The CDR3 DNA reads TGTGCCAGCAGTTTTGTATCTGGGGGTGGCTCTCAGCCCCAGCATTTT.

The chain combines TRBV4-2 with TRBJ1-1, with 7 bases lining up with TRBD1. Germline CDR1 is LGHNA and CDR2 is YNFKEQ. The CDR3 has 17 residues. The junction had 9 bases not matched to a gene; V was cut back by 1 base and J by 1 base. This CDR3 reads CASSQVKGAVTNTEAFF. The CDR3 DNA follows: TGTGCCAGCAGCCAAGTAAAGGGGGCAGTTACGAACACTGAAGCTTTCTTT.

This clone was counted at least ten times. The sample has other DNA sequences that encode this CDR3 too. This sequence joins TRBV5-1 and TRBJ1-2, with a tentative D call TRBD1 (5 bases). The CDR3 loop spans 13 amino acids. Trimming cost V 3 bases and J 7 bases, with 13 bases left between them. CDR1 and CDR2 from the germline V gene are SGHRS and YFSETQ. For the CDR3, the DNA is TGCGCCAGCAGCTACGCGGGGGAGGGTGGCTACACCTTC. Its protein is CASSYAGEGGYTF.

This clone has only a few counts. Other DNA sequences in this sample translate to the same CDR3. The CDR3 nucleotides read TGTGCCAGCAGTTCCCGGACAGGGGTGGGTAATTCACCCCTCCACTTT. Its translation is CASSSRTGVGNSPLHF. The chain carries TRBV6-5 and TRBJ1-6, with 9 nucleotides matching TRBD1. From germline, CDR1 is MNHEY and CDR2 SVGAGI. With 4 bases clipped from V and 6 bases from J, the junction kept 7 bases outside the gene matches. The CDR3 consists of 16 residues.

The chain joins TRBV9 to TRBJ2-2, with TRBD1 matching 7 bases. Germline V gene data show CDR1 as SGDLS and CDR2 as YYNGEE. Unmatched junction bases numbered 8, after V lost 3 bases and J lost 3 bases. The CDR3 extends over 16 amino acids. This CDR3 is CASSAARDSYTGELFF. CDR3 in DNA: TGTGCCAGCAGCGCGGCGAGGGACAGTTACACCGGGGAGCTGTTTTTT.

This clone appeared a single time. This chain joins TRBV5-1 and TRBJ2-5, with unresolved D. The CDR3 extends over 14 amino acids. CDR1 and CDR2 from the germline V gene are SGHRS and YFSETQ. Trimming stripped 4 bases from V and 5 bases from J, with 15 bases between. In nucleotides, the CDR3 is TGCGCCAGCAGCGCGACACTAACATCGGAGACCCAGTACTTC. Translated, it gives CASSATLTSETQYF.

DNA of the CDR3: TGCGCCAGCAGTGAGTCGACTAGCGGCACCTACGAGCAGTACTTC. It translates to CASSESTSGTYEQYF. The chain has TRBV10-2 and TRBJ2-7; 9 bases are a match to TRBD2. Germline V gene sequence: CDR1 WSHSY, CDR2 SAAADI. The length of the CDR3 is 15 residues. The ends lost 0 bases at V and 2 bases at J; junction bases unmatched: 2.

The gene calls are TRBV5-1 and TRBJ2-1, with TRBD1 matching 7 bases. After removal of 5 bases from V and 0 bases from J, the junction contained 8 bases not matched to a gene. Germline assignment: CDR1 SGHRS and CDR2 YFSETQ. The CDR3 totals 16 residues. The CDR3 coding sequence is TGCGCCAGCAGTTTCAAGACAGGGAGCTCCTACAATGAGCAGTTCTTC. Protein: CASSFKTGSSYNEQFF. Supplemented by reference TRBV5-1 and TRBJ2-1, the full variable domain reads KAGVTQTPRYLIKTRGQQVTLSCSPISGHRSVSWYQQTPGQGLQFLFEYFSETQRNKGNFPGRFSGRQFSNSRSEMNVSTLELGDSALYLCASSFKTGSSYNEQFFGPGTRLTVL.

This sequence joins TRBV2 and TRBJ1-6; D is ambiguous. V was clipped by 8 bases and J by 0 bases, with 8 bases between them. CDR1 and CDR2 (germline): SNHLY, FYNNEI. This CDR3 spans 14 amino acids. The CDR3 DNA sequence: TGTGCCAGCGAAAAGAGCTCCTATAATTCACCCCTCCACTTT. Amino acid sequence: CASEKSSYNSPLHF.

The rearrangement joins TRBV2 to TRBJ1-3, with D hard to call. The CDR3 length is 14 residues. Germline CDR1 reads SNHLY; CDR2 reads FYNNEI. V lost 5 bases and J 0 bases, leaving 8 bases between the germline ends. CDR3 nucleotide sequence: TGTGCCAGCAGTACACAGAGCTCTGGAAACACCATATATTTT. Its protein product is CASSTQSSGNTIYF.

The V call is TRBV28, the J call TRBJ2-3; either TRBD1 or TRBD2 may fit D (6 bases each). Trimming took off 8 bases at V and 3 bases at J, with 15 bases between the two ends. CDR3 size: 14 residues. CDR1 is MDHEN, CDR2 SYDVKM, per germline. The CDR3 loop reads CASSQGGRTDTQYF. The CDR3 DNA follows: TGTGCCAGCTCCCAAGGGGGGCGTACAGATACGCAGTATTTT.